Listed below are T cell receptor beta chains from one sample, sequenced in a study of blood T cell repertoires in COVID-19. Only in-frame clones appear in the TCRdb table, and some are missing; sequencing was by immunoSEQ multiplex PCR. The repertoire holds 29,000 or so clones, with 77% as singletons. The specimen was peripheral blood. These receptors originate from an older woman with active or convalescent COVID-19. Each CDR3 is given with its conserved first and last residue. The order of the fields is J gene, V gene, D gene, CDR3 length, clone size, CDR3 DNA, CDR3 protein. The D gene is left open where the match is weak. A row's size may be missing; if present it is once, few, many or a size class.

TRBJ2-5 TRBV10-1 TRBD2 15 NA TGCGCCAGCAGAACTACTAGCGGAGTCCAAGAGACCCAGTACTTC CASRTTSGVQETQYF
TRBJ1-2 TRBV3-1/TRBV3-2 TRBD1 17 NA TGTGCCAGCAGCCAAGCCGAACAGGGGGCAGGTGGCTATGGCTACACCTTC CASSQAEQGAGGYGYTF
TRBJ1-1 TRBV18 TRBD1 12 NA TGTGCCAGCCATACAGGGGTTACTGAAGCTTTCTTT CASHTGVTEAFF
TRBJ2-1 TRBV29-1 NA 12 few TGCAGCGCACTCACAGGGTACAATGAGCAGTTCTTC CSALTGYNEQFF
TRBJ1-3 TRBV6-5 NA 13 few TGTGTTGGGGGCAGCCGGGGAGGAAACACCATATATTTT CVGGSRGGNTIYF
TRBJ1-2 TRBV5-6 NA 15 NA TGTGCCAGCAGCTTGGGTCCGGGGGAGGTCTATGGCTACACCTTC CASSLGPGEVYGYTF
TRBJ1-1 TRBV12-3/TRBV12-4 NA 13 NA TGTGCCAGCAGTTTAGCGCGGGGGTCTGAAGCTTTCTTT CASSLARGSEAFF
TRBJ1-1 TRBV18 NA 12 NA TGTGCCAGCTCACCAAGCGGGAGAGAAGCTTTCTTT CASSPSGREAFF
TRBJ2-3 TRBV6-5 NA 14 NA TGTGCCAGCAGCCAACTAGACGGCACAGATACGCAGTATTTT CASSQLDGTDTQYF
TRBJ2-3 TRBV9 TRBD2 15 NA TGTGCCAGCAGCGCGTTAGCGGGGGGCCCCGATACGCAGTATTTT CASSALAGGPDTQYF
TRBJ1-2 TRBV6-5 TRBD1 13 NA TGTGCCAGCAGTTCGACAGGGGGTAGTGGCTACACCTTC CASSSTGGSGYTF
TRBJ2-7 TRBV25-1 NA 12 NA TGTGCCTCAGGGGATCTTTCCTACGAGCAGTACTTC CASGDLSYEQYF
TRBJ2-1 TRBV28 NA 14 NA TGTGCCAGCAGTCCTAACCCTCTGAACAATGAGCAGTTCTTC CASSPNPLNNEQFF
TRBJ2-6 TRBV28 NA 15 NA TGTGCCAGCAGCTATACAGTCTCTGGGGCCAACGTCCTGACTTTC CASSYTVSGANVLTF
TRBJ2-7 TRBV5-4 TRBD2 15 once TGTGCCAGCAGCTTGGCCGACAGCGGGAGCTACGAGCAGTACTTC CASSLADSGSYEQYF
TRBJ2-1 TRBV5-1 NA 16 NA TGCGCCAGCCCCCTGGTAGCGGAGGGCTCCTACAATGAGCAGTTCTTC CASPLVAEGSYNEQFF
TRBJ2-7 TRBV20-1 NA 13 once TGCAGTGCTAGTTTGGGGGCAGCAAGGGAGCAGTACTTC CSASLGAAREQYF
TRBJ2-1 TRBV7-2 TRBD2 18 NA TGTGCCAGCAGCACCAGACTAGCGGGGGGAAAAGCCTACAATGAGCAGTTCTTC CASSTRLAGGKAYNEQFF
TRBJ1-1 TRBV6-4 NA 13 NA TGTGCCAGCAGTGACAGGGGAAACACTGAAGCTTTCTTT CASSDRGNTEAFF
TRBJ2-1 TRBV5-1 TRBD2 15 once TGCGCCAGCAGCCCAGTTCCTAGCGGGGACAATGAGCAGTTCTTC CASSPVPSGDNEQFF
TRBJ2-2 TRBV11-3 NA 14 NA TGTGCCAGCAGCTCAGACGGGAACACCGGGGAGCTGTTTTTT CASSSDGNTGELFF
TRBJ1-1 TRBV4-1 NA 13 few TGCGCCAGCAGCCAAGTACAGAACACTGAAGCTTTCTTT CASSQVQNTEAFF
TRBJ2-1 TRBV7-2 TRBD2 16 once TGTGCCAGCAGCACCCTAGCGGGAAGCTTCTACAATGAGCAGTTCTTC CASSTLAGSFYNEQFF
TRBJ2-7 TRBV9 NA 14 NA TGTGCCAGCGGGGGCGGGCTAAGAGAAAGCGAGCAGTACTTC CASGGGLRESEQYF
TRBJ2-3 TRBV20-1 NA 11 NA TGCAGTGCTAGACTAACAGATACGCAGTATTTT CSARLTDTQYF
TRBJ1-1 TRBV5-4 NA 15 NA TGTGCCAGCAGCTTTGGGGTTACCGGGGGGACTGAAGCTTTCTTT CASSFGVTGGTEAFF
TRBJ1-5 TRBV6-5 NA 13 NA TGTGCCACCGCCGGGGGAAGCAATCAGCCCCAGCATTTT CATAGGSNQPQHF
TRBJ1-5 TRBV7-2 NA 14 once TGTGCCAGCAGCCCGAACAGGGTTGATCAGCCCCAGCATTTT CASSPNRVDQPQHF
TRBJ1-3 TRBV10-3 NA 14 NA TGTGCCATCAGTGAGCAGGGTTCTGGAAACACCATATATTTT CAISEQGSGNTIYF
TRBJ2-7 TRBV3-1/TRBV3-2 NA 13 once TGTGCCAGCAGCCAAGATTGGAGAGGCGAGCAGTACTTC CASSQDWRGEQYF
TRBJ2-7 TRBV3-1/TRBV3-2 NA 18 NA TGTGCCAGCAGCCAAGTTTCGAGCGGGCGGCAAAAATCCTACGAGCAGTACTTC CASSQVSSGRQKSYEQYF
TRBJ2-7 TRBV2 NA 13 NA TGTGCCAGCAGTGATCCTAGCTCCTACGAGCAGTACTTC CASSDPSSYEQYF
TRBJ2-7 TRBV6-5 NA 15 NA TGTGCCAGCAGCCGTGCGGGTGGAGAGAGCTACGAGCAGTACTTC CASSRAGGESYEQYF
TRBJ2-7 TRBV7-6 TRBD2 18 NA TGTGCCAGCAGCTTAGCTCCCCCCCTAGCGGGAGGTTCCTACGAGCAGTACTTC CASSLAPPLAGGSYEQYF
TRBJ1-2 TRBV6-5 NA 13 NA TGTGCCAGCAGTTACTGGGGGCCCTATGGCTACACCTTC CASSYWGPYGYTF
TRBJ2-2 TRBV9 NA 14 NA TGTGCCAGCAGCGTTCGAGTCTCGACCGGGGAGCTGTTTTTT CASSVRVSTGELFF
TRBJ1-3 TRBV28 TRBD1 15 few TGTGCCAGCAGTGACGACAGGGGAACTGGAAACACCATATATTTT CASSDDRGTGNTIYF
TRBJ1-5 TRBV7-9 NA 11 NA TGTGCCAGCAGTTATAATCAGCCCCAGCATTTT CASSYNQPQHF
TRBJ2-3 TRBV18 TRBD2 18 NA TGTGCCAGCTCACCACGACTAGCGGGGAGAGGGGGCACAGATACGCAGTATTTT CASSPRLAGRGGTDTQYF
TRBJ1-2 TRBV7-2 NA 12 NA TGTGCCAGCAGCTTACTGGGGGGTGGCTACACCTTC CASSLLGGGYTF
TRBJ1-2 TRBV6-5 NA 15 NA TGTGCCAGCAGTTACGTGATGGGTTTCAGGCATGGCTACACCTTC CASSYVMGFRHGYTF
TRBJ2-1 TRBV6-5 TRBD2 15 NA TGTGCCAGCAGTTACGGGACTAGCGGGTACAATGAGCAGTTCTTC CASSYGTSGYNEQFF
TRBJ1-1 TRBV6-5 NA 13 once TGTGCCAGCAGTTACAAAGGGGACACTGAAGCTTTCTTT CASSYKGDTEAFF
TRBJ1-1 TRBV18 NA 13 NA TGTGCCAGCTCACTGGGGAGCAACACTGAAGCTTTCTTT CASSLGSNTEAFF
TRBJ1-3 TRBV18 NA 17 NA TGTGCCAGCTCACCACTTGACTGGCAGGGCTCTGGAAACACCATATATTTT CASSPLDWQGSGNTIYF
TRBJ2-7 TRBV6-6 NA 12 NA TGTGCCAGCGCGACAGAGCCCTACGAGCAGTACTTC CASATEPYEQYF